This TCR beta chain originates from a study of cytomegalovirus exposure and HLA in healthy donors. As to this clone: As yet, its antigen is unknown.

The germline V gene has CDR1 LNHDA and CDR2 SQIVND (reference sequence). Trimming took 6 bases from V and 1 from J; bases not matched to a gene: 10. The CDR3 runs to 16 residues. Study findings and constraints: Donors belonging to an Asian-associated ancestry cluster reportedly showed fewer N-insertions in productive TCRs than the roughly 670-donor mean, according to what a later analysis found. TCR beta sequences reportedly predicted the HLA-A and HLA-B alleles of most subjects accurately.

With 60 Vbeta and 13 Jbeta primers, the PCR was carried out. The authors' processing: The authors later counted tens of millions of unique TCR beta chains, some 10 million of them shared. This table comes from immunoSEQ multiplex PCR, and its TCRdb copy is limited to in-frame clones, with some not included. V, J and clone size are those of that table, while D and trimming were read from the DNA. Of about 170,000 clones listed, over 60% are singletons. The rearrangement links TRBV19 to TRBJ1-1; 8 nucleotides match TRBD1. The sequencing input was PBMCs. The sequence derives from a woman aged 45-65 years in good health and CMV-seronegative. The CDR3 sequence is CASRVRGLEENTEAFF. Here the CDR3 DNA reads TGTGCCAGTAGGGTCAGGGGGCTAGAGGAGAACACTGAAGCTTTCTTT.